The 21 T cell receptor beta chains below all came from one sample that was sequenced in a study of cytomegalovirus exposure and HLA in healthy donors (dated by TCRdb to 2016 to 2017). Library preparation was by the immunoSEQ multiplex PCR assay. For the multiplex PCR, a mixture combining 60 forward primers for TCR Vbeta segments and 13 reverse primers for TCR Jbeta segments was used. TCRdb carries this immuneACCESS record with in-frame sequences only. Its versions omit some clonotypes, under half of them owing to an unresolved V gene in the studies checked, with the rest unexplained. The sample table records around 160,000 clones; approximately 70% of these occur just once. Roughly 2.7% of the sample rests with the top ten. Material: PBMCs. Source of these receptors: a woman in her 40s in good health and CMV-seropositive.

This clone was seen a few times. The J gene is TRBJ2-5, the V gene TRBV18; D remains unclear. Germline assignment: CDR1 KGHSH and CDR2 LQKENI. Deletions cut 8 bases from V and 2 bases from J, with 18 bases between. The CDR3 is made up of 15 amino acids. CDR3 protein: CASRGRQPAQETQYF. As DNA, the CDR3 is TGTGCCAGCAGAGGCCGGCAGCCTGCTCAAGAGACCCAGTACTTC.

The chain recombines TRBV7-9 with TRBJ1-4; D remains ambiguous. Trimming cost V 1 base and J 3 bases, with 9 bases left between them. CDR1 is SEHNR and CDR2 is FQNEAQ in the germline V gene (reference sequence). The CDR3 consists of 15 residues. CDR3 in DNA: TGTGCCAGCAGCTTAGAAGGAGGTGCTAATGAAAAACTGTTTTTT. Translating gives CASSLEGGANEKLFF.

The rearrangement joins TRBV27 to TRBJ1-4; 8 bases are shared with TRBD1. J was trimmed by 8 bases and V by 5 bases; bases with no gene match: 7. Germline V CDR1 and CDR2: MNHEY, SMNVEV (reference sequence). The CDR3 consists of 14 residues. Here the CDR3 reads CASSVRGRGEKLFF. CDR3 DNA: TGTGCCAGCAGTGTCAGGGGGCGCGGGGAAAAACTGTTTTTT.

This clone was seen a handful of times. The chain links TRBV6-5 to TRBJ1-1; D remains unclear. CDR3 length: 13 residues. V lost 0 bases and J lost 1, with 3 bases in between. Germline V gives CDR1 MNHEY, CDR2 SVGAGI. Here the CDR3 reads CASSYSRNTEAFF. CDR3 bases: TGTGCCAGCAGTTACTCGAGGAACACTGAAGCTTTCTTT.

This clone was counted between two and nine times. The chain joins TRBV6-6 to TRBJ2-3; D is ambiguous. Trimming took 4 bases from V and 3 from J, leaving 5 bases between them. The CDR3 loop spans 12 amino acids. Germline assignment: CDR1 MNHNY and CDR2 SVGAGI (reference sequence). As DNA, the CDR3 is TGTGCCAGCAGTTCAGGTACAGATACGCAGTATTTT. Its protein product is CASSSGTDTQYF.

This chain uses TRBV7-8 with TRBJ2-2; 8 nucleotides match TRBD2. Germline CDR1 reads SGHVS; CDR2 reads FQNEAQ. Trimming removed 5 bases from V and 5 bases from J; junction bases left unmatched: 10. There are 16 residues in the CDR3. For the CDR3, the DNA is TGTGCCAGCAGCACCTTTAGCGGGGCCTGGACCGGGGAGCTGTTTTTT. It specifies CASSTFSGAWTGELFF.

This rearrangement joins TRBV18 to TRBJ1-5; D not resolved. Germline CDR1 and CDR2: KGHSH and LQKENI. Trimming removed 6 bases at V and 2 bases at J, with 8 bases between. This CDR3 has 13 amino acids. The CDR3 loop is CASSASGNQPQHF. The CDR3 bases are TGTGCCAGCTCCGCGTCTGGCAATCAGCCCCAGCATTTT.

This chain uses TRBV4-3 with TRBJ1-2, with 7 bases lining up with TRBD1. Losses at the gene ends were 0 bases for V and 5 bases for J; bases not matched to a gene: 6. There are 15 residues in the CDR3. Germline assignment: CDR1 LGHNA and CDR2 YSLEER. CDR3 sequence (DNA): TGCGCCAGCAGCCAAGATCAGGGGGTGTGGTATGGCTACACCTTC. It specifies CASSQDQGVWYGYTF.

CDR3 nucleotides: TGTGCCAGCAGTGAAGTGGCAGCAACTAATGAAAAACTGTTTTTT. It is translated as CASSEVAATNEKLFF. This sequence joins TRBV2 and TRBJ1-4; D unclear. CDR1 and CDR2 (germline): SNHLY, FYNNEI. Between the trimmed V and J ends, which lost 1 base and 0 bases, there was a span of 6 bases. CDR3 length: 15 amino acids.

This clone came up a few times. V is TRBV7-2 and J is TRBJ2-3, with 9 bases fitting TRBD2. The CDR3 sequence is 16 residues long. V shed 3 bases, J shed 3 bases, and the junction held 7 bases outside the gene matches. The germline V gene encodes CDR1 SGHTA and CDR2 FQGNSA. As DNA, the CDR3 is TGTGCCAGCAGCTTTAGGACTAGCGTCGGAACAGATACGCAGTATTTT. This codes for CASSFRTSVGTDTQYF.

J is TRBJ2-2 and V is TRBV18; 7 nucleotides align to TRBD1. There are 16 residues in the CDR3. The germline CDR1 and CDR2 sequences are KGHSH and LQKENI. Germline trimming cut 5 bases from V and 0 bases from J; bases unmatched to any gene: 6. CDR3 protein: CASSTSGGANTGELFF. CDR3 in DNA: TGTGCCAGCTCAACTTCAGGGGGAGCGAACACCGGGGAGCTGTTTTTT. Full variable domain (missing parts from reference TRBV18 and TRBJ2-2): NAGVMQNPRHLVRRRGQEARLRCSPMKGHSHVYWYRQLPEEGLKFMVYLQKENIIDESGMPKERFSAEFPKEGPSILRIQQVVRGDSAAYFCASSTSGGANTGELFFGEGSRLTVL.

The chain joins TRBV29-1 to TRBJ1-1, with 7 bases that match TRBD1. Germline-derived CDR1 and CDR2 are SQVTM and ANQGSEA. The CDR3 consists of 13 residues. With V trimmed by 6 bases and J by 4 bases, 8 bases remained unmatched. The CDR3 sequence is CSVLRSGGTEAFF. CDR3 bases: TGCAGCGTCCTAAGATCAGGGGGCACTGAAGCTTTCTTT.

This clone came up a few times. The chain couples TRBV5-1 to TRBJ2-1; D perhaps matches TRBD2 (6 bases). CDR3 length: 16 residues. The ends were cut back, 3 bases at V and 7 bases at J, with 20 bases in the middle. Germline V gene lookup returns CDR1 SGHRS and CDR2 YFSETQ. CDR3 sequence reads: CASSSTGGQAVNEQFF. For the CDR3, the DNA is TGCGCCAGCAGCTCCACCGGGGGTCAGGCAGTTAATGAGCAGTTCTTC. The whole variable domain, remainder taken from reference TRBV5-1 and TRBJ2-1, is KAGVTQTPRYLIKTRGQQVTLSCSPISGHRSVSWYQQTPGQGLQFLFEYFSETQRNKGNFPGRFSGRQFSNSRSEMNVSTLELGDSALYLCASSSTGGQAVNEQFFGPGTRLTVL.

The J gene is TRBJ1-2, the V gene TRBV11-2; 7 positions agree with TRBD1. This CDR3 has 15 amino acids. CDR1 is SGHAT and CDR2 is FQNNGV in the germline V gene. Trimming cost V 3 bases and J 5 bases; bases outside gene matches: 9. CDR3 sequence (DNA): TGTGCCAGCAGCTTCGGGACAGCGGTAGGATATGGCTACACCTTC. This gives the protein CASSFGTAVGYGYTF.

This chain joins TRBV27 and TRBJ2-2; the D gene is possibly TRBD1 (5 bases). V lost 8 bases and J 4 bases, leaving 11 bases between the germline ends. Germline V gene sequence: CDR1 MNHEY, CDR2 SMNVEV (reference sequence). The CDR3 length is 13 residues. CDR3 bases: TGTGCCAGCGTACAGGATGCCACCGGGGAGCTGTTTTTT. Translation gives CASVQDATGELFF.

The chain recombines TRBV10-3 with TRBJ1-5, with a tentative D call TRBD1 (5 bases). CDR3 length equals 17 residues. V was pared by 1 base and J by 1 base, with 14 bases between. Germline V CDR1 and CDR2: ENHRY, SYGVKD. In DNA, the CDR3 is TGTGCCATCAGTGAGTTGCCCAGGGAACAGAGCAATCAGCCCCAGCATTTT. Its protein is CAISELPREQSNQPQHF.

A single count supports this clone. Other DNA sequences of this sample code for an identical CDR3. The chain combines TRBV28 with TRBJ1-1; D possibly corresponds to TRBD1 (6 bases). In germline, CDR1 is MDHEN, CDR2 SYDVKM. With 4 bases removed from V and 4 bases from J, the gap between germline ends came to 16 bases. The CDR3 has 15 residues. In nucleotides, the CDR3 is TGTGCCAGCAGTTCCGAGGGGGTGGAGGTCACTGAAGCTTTCTTT. Its protein product is CASSSEGVEVTEAFF. Complete variable domain (other parts from reference TRBV28 and TRBJ1-1): DVKVTQSSRYLVKRTGEKVFLECVQDMDHENMFWYRQDPGLGLRLIYFSYDVKMKEKGDIPEGYSVSREKKERFSLILESASTNQTSMYLCASSSEGVEVTEAFFGQGTRLTVV.

This clone was recorded a few times. The V gene is TRBV2, the J gene TRBJ2-5; 7 nucleotides agree with TRBD2. In germline, CDR1 is SNHLY, CDR2 FYNNEI. The CDR3 sequence is 13 residues long. The junction had 5 bases not matched to a gene; V was cut back by 10 bases and J by 0 bases. In nucleotides, the CDR3 is TGTGCCAAGCTAGCGGACAACCAAGAGACCCAGTACTTC. Its protein is CAKLADNQETQYF.

The chain is built from TRBV7-2 and TRBJ2-5, with TRBD2 matching 7 bases. The CDR3 spans 15 residues. CDR1 and CDR2 (germline): SGHTA, FQGNSA. V lost 6 bases to trimming and J lost 5 bases; unmatched junction nucleotides: 12. CDR3 coding DNA: TGTGCCAGCAGACAGACTAGCCCAACTGCGGAGACCCAGTACTTC. Protein product: CASRQTSPTAETQYF.

The chain recombines TRBV7-2 with TRBJ1-1; unclear D gene. V lost 1 base and J 1 base, leaving 7 bases between the germline ends. CDR3 length equals 14 residues. Germline CDR1 SGHTA, CDR2 FQGNSA. The CDR3 sequence: CASSLDGENTEAFF. Written as DNA, the CDR3 is TGTGCCAGCAGCTTAGACGGGGAGAACACTGAAGCTTTCTTT.

The chain has TRBV7-9 and TRBJ1-2, with TRBD1 identical over 8 bases. The germline CDR1 and CDR2 sequences are SEHNR and FQNEAQ (reference sequence). The CDR3 runs 14 residues. With 5 bases clipped from V and 5 bases from J, the junction kept 7 bases outside the gene matches. Written as DNA, the CDR3 is TGTGCCAGCAGCGAGGAGACAGGGGTTTATGGCTACACCTTC. Translated: CASSEETGVYGYTF.